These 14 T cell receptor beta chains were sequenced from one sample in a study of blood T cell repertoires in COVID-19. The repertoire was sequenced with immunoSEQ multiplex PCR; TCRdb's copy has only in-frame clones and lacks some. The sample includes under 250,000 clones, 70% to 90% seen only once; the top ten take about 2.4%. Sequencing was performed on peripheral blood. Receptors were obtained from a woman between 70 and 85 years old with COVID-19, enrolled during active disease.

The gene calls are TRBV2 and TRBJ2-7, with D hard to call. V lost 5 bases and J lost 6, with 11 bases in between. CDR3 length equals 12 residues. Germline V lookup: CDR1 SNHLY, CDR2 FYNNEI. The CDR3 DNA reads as TGTGCCAGCAGTCCAGGTTCGAGCGAGCAGTACTTC. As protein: CASSPGSSEQYF.

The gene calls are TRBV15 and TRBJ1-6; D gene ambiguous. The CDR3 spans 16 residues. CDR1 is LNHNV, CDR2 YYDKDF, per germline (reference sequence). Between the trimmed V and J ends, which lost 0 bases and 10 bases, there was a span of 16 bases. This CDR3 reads CATSRDGGFSSSPLHF. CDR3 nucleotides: TGTGCCACCAGCAGAGATGGAGGGTTCAGTAGCTCACCCCTCCACTTT.

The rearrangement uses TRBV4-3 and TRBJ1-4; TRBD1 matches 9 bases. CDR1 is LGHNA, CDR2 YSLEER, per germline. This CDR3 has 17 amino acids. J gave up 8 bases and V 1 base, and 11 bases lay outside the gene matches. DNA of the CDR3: TGCGCCAGCAGCCAAGGGGACTCCGGGACAGGGAGGGAAAAACTGTTTTTT. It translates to CASSQGDSGTGREKLFF.

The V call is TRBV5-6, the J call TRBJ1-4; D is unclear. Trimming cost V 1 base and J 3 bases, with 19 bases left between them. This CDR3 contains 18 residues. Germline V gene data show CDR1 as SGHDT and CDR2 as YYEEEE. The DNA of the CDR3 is TGTGCCAGCAGCTTGTTGACTTCCCTTGGAGTATCTAATGAAAAACTGTTTTTT. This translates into CASSLLTSLGVSNEKLFF.

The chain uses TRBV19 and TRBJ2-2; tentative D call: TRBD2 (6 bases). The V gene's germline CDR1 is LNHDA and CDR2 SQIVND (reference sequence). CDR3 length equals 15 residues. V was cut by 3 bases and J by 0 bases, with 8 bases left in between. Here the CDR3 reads CASSMRDANTGELFF. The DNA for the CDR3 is TGTGCCAGTAGTATGCGGGATGCGAACACCGGGGAGCTGTTTTTT. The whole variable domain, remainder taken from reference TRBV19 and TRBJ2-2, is DGGITQSPKYLFRKEGQNVTLSCEQNLNHDAMYWYRQDPGQGLRLIYYSQIVNDFQKGDIAEGYSVSREKKESFPLTVTSAQKNPTAFYLCASSMRDANTGELFFGEGSRLTVL.

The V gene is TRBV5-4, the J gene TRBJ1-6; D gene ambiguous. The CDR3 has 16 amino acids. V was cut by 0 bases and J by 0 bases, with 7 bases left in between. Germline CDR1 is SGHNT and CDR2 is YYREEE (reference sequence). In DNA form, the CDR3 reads TGTGCCAGCAGCTTGGACAGCCGCTCCTATAATTCACCCCTCCACTTT. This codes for CASSLDSRSYNSPLHF.

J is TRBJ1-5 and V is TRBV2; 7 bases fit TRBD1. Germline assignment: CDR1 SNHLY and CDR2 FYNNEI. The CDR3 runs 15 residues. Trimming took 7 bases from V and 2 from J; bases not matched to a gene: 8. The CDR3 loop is CASKGGRAGNQPQHF. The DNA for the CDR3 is TGTGCCAGCAAAGGGGGCAGGGCTGGCAATCAGCCCCAGCATTTT. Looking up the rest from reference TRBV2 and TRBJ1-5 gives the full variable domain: EPEVTQTPSHQVTQMGQEVILRCVPISNHLYFYWYRQILGQKVEFLVSFYNNEISEKSEIFDDQFSVERPDGSNFTLKIRSTKLEDSAMYFCASKGGRAGNQPQHFGDGTRLSIL.

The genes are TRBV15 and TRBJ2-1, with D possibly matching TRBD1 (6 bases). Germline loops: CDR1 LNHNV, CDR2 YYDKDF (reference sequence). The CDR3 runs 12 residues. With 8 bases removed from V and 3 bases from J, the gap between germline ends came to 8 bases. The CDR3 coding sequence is TGTGCCACCGCGGACAGCTACAATGAGCAGTTCTTC. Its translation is CATADSYNEQFF. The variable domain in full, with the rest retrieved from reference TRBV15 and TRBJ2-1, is DAMVIQNPRYQVTQFGKPVTLSCSQTLNHNVMYWYQQKSSQAPKLLFHYYDKDFNNEADTPDNFQSRRPNTSFCFLDIRSPGLGDTAMYLCATADSYNEQFFGPGTRLTVL.

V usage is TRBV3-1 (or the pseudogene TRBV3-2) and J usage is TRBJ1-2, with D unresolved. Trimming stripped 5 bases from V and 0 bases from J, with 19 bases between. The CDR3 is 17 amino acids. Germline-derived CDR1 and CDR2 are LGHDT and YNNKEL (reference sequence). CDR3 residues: CASSSDIFSATNYGYTF. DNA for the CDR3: TGTGCCAGCAGCTCCGACATCTTCTCGGCAACTAACTATGGCTACACCTTC.

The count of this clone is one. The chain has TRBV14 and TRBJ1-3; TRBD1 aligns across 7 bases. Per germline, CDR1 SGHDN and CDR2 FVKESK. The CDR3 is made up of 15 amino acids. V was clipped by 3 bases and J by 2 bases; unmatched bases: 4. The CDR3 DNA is TGTGCCAGCAGCCAGGACGGGACAGCTGGAAACACCATATATTTT. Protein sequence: CASSQDGTAGNTIYF.

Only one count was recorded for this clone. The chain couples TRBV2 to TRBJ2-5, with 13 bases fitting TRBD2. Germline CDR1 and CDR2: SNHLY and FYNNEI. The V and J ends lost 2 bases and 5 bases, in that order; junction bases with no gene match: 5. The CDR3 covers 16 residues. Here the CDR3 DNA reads TGTGCCAGCAGTGAACTACTAGCGGGGGGGCAGGAGACCCAGTACTTC. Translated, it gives CASSELLAGGQETQYF.

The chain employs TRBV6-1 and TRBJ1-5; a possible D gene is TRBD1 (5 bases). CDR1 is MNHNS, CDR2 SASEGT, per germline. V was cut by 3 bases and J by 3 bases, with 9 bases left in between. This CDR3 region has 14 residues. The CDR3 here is CASSDRAYNQPQHF. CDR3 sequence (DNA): TGTGCCAGCAGTGACAGGGCTTACAATCAGCCCCAGCATTTT.

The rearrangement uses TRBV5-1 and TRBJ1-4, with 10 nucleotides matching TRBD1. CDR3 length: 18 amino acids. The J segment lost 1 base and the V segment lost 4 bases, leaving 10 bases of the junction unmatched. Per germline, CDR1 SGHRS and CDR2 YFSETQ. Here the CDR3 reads CASSPSGTGVLTNEKLFF. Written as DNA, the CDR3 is TGCGCCAGCAGCCCCTCCGGGACAGGGGTCTTAACTAATGAAAAACTGTTTTTT. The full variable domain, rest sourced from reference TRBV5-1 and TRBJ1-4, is KAGVTQTPRYLIKTRGQQVTLSCSPISGHRSVSWYQQTPGQGLQFLFEYFSETQRNKGNFPGRFSGRQFSNSRSEMNVSTLELGDSALYLCASSPSGTGVLTNEKLFFGSGTQLSVL.

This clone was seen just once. The CDR3 DNA reads TGTGCCAGCTCACCCCTAGCGGGAGGTCTTCTCTACGAGCAGTACTTC. Its translation is CASSPLAGGLLYEQYF. The chain uses TRBV18 and TRBJ2-7, with 11 bases matching TRBD2. V was pared by 3 bases and J by 3 bases, with 7 bases of the junction left unmatched. Germline CDR1 KGHSH, CDR2 LQKENI. This CDR3 region has 16 residues.